What follows are 18 T cell receptor beta chains derived from one specimen sequenced in a study of glioma-infiltrating T cells. TCR alpha and beta CDR3 regions were amplified from RNA using iRepertoire nested multiplex PCR. From the multiplex PCR reads, TCRdb called clonotypes with MiXCR, one entry per CDR3 protein. The sample lists approximately 120,000 distinct CDR3 sequences, more than 20% seen once, with around 15% in the top ten. Sequenced sample: glioma tissue, nonneoplastic brain tissue, or PBMCs (not recorded which). The receptors here all came from a human donor with low-grade glioma or glioblastoma, undergoing nonglioma brain surgery, or in good health (not recorded which).

As concerns this clonotype: No conserved phenylalanine or tryptophan ends this CDR3, so it is likely a read error. This sequence joins TRBV7-6 and TRBJ2-1, with 9 bases lining up with TRBD2. Germline V CDR1 and CDR2: SGHVS, FNYEAQ. Losses at the gene ends were 0 bases for V and 6 bases for J; bases not matched to a gene: 6. This CDR3 comprises 16 residues. The DNA of the CDR3 is TGTGCCAGCAGCTTAGCAAGCGGGAGGTACGGCAATGAGCAGTTCCTC. Translation gives CASSLASGRYGNEQFL.

This clonotype was recorded at least ten times. V and J are TRBV27 and TRBJ2-5; D uncertain. The ends were cut back, 5 bases at V and 1 base at J, with 14 bases in the middle. Germline V gives CDR1 MNHEY, CDR2 SMNVEV (reference sequence). CDR3 size: 15 residues. CDR3 protein: CASSPQYGPQETQYF. Written as DNA, the CDR3 is TGTGCCAGCAGTCCCCAGTACGGCCCCCAAGAGACCCAGTACTTC.

Worth noting for this clonotype: One end of the junction fails to match germline, which may point to a read error. The chain couples TRBV11-1 to TRBJ2-7; 13 bases are a match to TRBD2. Germline V CDR1 and CDR2: SGHAT, FQDESV (reference sequence). The CDR3 has 15 amino acids. CDR3 sequence: CASSPGTSGVYERYF. For the CDR3, the DNA is TGTGCCAGCAGTCCAGGGACTAGCGGGGTCTACGAGCGGTACTTC.

Note on this clonotype: With a much larger clone just one base away, this may be a read error. No conserved phenylalanine or tryptophan is present at the end of the CDR3, so a read error is the likely explanation. The chain uses TRBV7-9 and TRBJ2-5; 7 nucleotides agree with TRBD1. Trimming at V came to 5 bases and at J to 4 bases, leaving 4 bases not matched to a gene. The CDR3 is made up of 13 amino acids. From germline, CDR1 is SEHNR and CDR2 FQNEAQ (reference sequence). The CDR3 DNA is TGTGCCAGCAGCCGGACAGGAACAGAGACCCAGTACCTC. It encodes CASSRTGTETQYL.

This clonotype was observed at least ten times. V is TRBV12-3 or TRBV12-4 and J is TRBJ1-1; no reliable D call. V was cut by 3 bases and J by 5 bases, with 10 bases left in between. CDR3 length: 13 residues. CDR3 bases: TGTGCCAGCAGTTTTGGGAGTTGGACTGAAGCTTTCTTT. The encoded protein is CASSFGSWTEAFF.

Ten or more counts support this clonotype. The chain recombines TRBV7-6 with TRBJ2-1, with D possibly TRBD2 on 5 matching bases. The germline V and J ends were trimmed by 2 bases and 8 bases, with 19 bases remaining between them. The CDR3 loop spans 16 amino acids. Looked up from germline, CDR1 is SGHVS and CDR2 is FNYEAQ. CDR3 nucleotide sequence: TGTGCCAGCAGCTTAAGTCCCTTCCCCGGGAACGATGAGCAGTTCTTC. It encodes CASSLSPFPGNDEQFF.

This clonotype was picked up many times. The genes are TRBV6-1 and TRBJ1-1, with TRBD1 as a possible D gene (6 bases). The CDR3 covers 14 residues. Trimming stripped 2 bases from V and 1 base from J, with 8 bases between. Germline CDR1 is MNHNS and CDR2 is SASEGT. This CDR3 is CASSETGPNTEAFF. The CDR3 nucleotides are TGTGCCAGCAGTGAAACAGGGCCGAACACTGAAGCTTTCTTT.

At least ten counts were recorded for this clonotype. The CDR3 nucleotides read TGTGCCAGTCCAGTAACAGGACAGCGGGCCTACAATGAGCAGTTCTTC. This translates into CASPVTGQRAYNEQFF. The chain recombines TRBV12-3 or TRBV12-4 with TRBJ2-1; D might be TRBD1 or TRBD2, each matching 6 bases. The CDR3 extends over 16 amino acids. V was trimmed by 9 bases and J by 2 bases, leaving 20 bases between them.

V is TRBV4-2 and J is TRBJ2-7, with TRBD2 identical over 14 bases. Germline V gene data show CDR1 as LGHNA and CDR2 as YNFKEQ. The CDR3 runs 17 residues. J gave up 4 bases and V 5 bases, and 10 bases lay outside the gene matches. CDR3 nucleotides: TGTGCCAGCAGCTTGGTGGGGGGGACTAGCGGGAGTTACGAGCAGTACTTC. Its translation: CASSLVGGTSGSYEQYF.

This clonotype was seen at least ten times. The chain has TRBV19 and TRBJ2-5; 7 bases are shared with TRBD1. The germline gives CDR1 LNHDA, CDR2 SQIVND (reference sequence). The length of the CDR3 is 17 residues. The ends lost 2 bases at V and 2 bases at J; junction bases unmatched: 11. The CDR3 loop reads CASSIIRAGGRQETQYF. CDR3 coding DNA: TGTGCCAGTAGTATAATTAGGGCAGGGGGTCGACAAGAGACCCAGTACTTC.

This clonotype showed up just once. A clone one base away is much larger, so this may be a read error. The chain employs TRBV14 and TRBJ1-1, with no clear D. The length of the CDR3 is 13 residues. CDR1 is SGHDN and CDR2 is FVKESK in the germline V gene. CDR3 DNA sequence: TGTGCCGGCAGCCAACCAGGGAACACTGAAGCTTTCTTT. Its translation is CAGSQPGNTEAFF. Full variable domain (outside the CDR3, taken from reference TRBV14 and TRBJ1-1): EAGVTQFPSHSVIEKGQTVTLRCDPISGHDNLYWYRRVMGKEIKFLLHFVKESKQDESGMPNNRFLAERTGGTYSTLKVQPAELEDSGVYFCAGSQPGNTEAFFGQGTRLTVV.

As concerns this clonotype: A much larger clone differs by one base, so this may be a read error. The chain carries TRBV6-2 or TRBV6-3 and TRBJ2-7, with D hard to call. Germline V gives CDR1 MNHEY, CDR2 SVGEGT. The CDR3 totals 13 residues. Trimming pared 6 bases from V and 6 bases from J, leaving 15 bases between. The CDR3 loop is CASRPAGTCEQYF. The CDR3 region has the DNA TGTGCCAGCAGACCGGCAGGAACCTGCGAGCAGTACTTC.

A note on this clonotype: At one boundary the junction diverges from the germline segment, which might be a read error. V usage is TRBV20-1 and J usage is TRBJ2-3, with TRBD1 matching over 7 bases. The CDR3 is 13 residues long. The germline CDR1 and CDR2 sequences are DFQATT and SNEGSKA (reference sequence). The CDR3 here is CSARYAGGNTKYF. The DNA for the CDR3 is TGCAGTGCTAGATACGCAGGGGGAAATACGAAGTATTTT.

Turning to this clonotype: The junction differs from germline at one of its ends, possibly a read error. CDR3 in DNA: TGTGCCTGCAGTACCGCCCGGGGGTACTACGAGCAATACTTC. It translates to CACSTARGYYEQYF. The genes are TRBV28 and TRBJ2-7; TRBD2 is a possible D gene (6 bases). The CDR3 covers 14 residues. In germline, CDR1 is MDHEN, CDR2 SYDVKM.

This clonotype was detected a few times. This chain uses TRBV9 with TRBJ2-3; tentative D call: TRBD2 (6 bases). CDR3 length equals 15 residues. V was shortened by 2 bases and J by 0 bases, with 10 bases between the two germline ends. CDR1 and CDR2 (germline): SGDLS, YYNGEE. The CDR3 protein is CASSVYAGSTDTQYF. CDR3 nucleotide sequence: TGTGCCAGCAGCGTCTACGCGGGGAGCACAGATACGCAGTATTTT.

Details on this clonotype: It may be a read error: a sequence one base away is much more abundant. The chain carries TRBV2 and TRBJ2-7; no clear D gene. Per the germline V gene, CDR1 is SNHLY and CDR2 is FYNNEI. The CDR3 runs 14 residues. The germline V and J ends were trimmed by 2 bases and 7 bases, with 15 bases remaining between them. CDR3 sequence: CASSEYLGNTEQYF. The CDR3 DNA reads TGTGCCAGCAGTGAATATTTGGGAAACACTGAGCAGTACTTC.

Regarding this clonotype: One junction end does not reproduce the germline sequence, and a read error may be involved. The genes are TRBV29-1 and TRBJ2-3, with D unclear. Looked up from germline, CDR1 is SQVTM and CDR2 is ANQGSEA. This CDR3 contains 11 residues. CDR3 coding DNA: TGCAGGAGAAACCACACAGATATGCAGTATTTT. It translates to CRRNHTDMQYF.

This clonotype was seen repeatedly, ten times or more. The J gene is TRBJ1-6, the V gene TRBV6-1; no definite D call. The V end lost 4 bases, the J end lost 3 bases, and 4 bases lay between the germline ends. Germline V gene sequence: CDR1 MNHNS, CDR2 SASEGT. CDR3 length equals 13 residues. The CDR3 region is CASSGGYNSPLHF. The CDR3 bases are TGTGCCAGCAGTGGGGGCTATAATTCACCCCTCCACTTT.